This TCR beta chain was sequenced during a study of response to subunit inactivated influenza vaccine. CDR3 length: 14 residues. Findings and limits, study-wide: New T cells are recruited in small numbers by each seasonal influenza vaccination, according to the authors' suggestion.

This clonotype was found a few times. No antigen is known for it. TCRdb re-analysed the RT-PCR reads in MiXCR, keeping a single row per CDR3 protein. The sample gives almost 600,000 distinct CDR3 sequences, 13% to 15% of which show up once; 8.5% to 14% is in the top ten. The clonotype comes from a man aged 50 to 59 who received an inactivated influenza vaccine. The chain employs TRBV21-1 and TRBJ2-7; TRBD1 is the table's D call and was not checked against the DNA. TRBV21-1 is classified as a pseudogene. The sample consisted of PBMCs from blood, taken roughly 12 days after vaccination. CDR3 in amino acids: CASSRGTGDYEQYF. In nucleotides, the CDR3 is TGTGCCAGCAGCCGAGGGACAGGGGACTACGAGCAGTACTTC.